This TCR beta chain was captured by sequencing in a study of T cells in Graves' hyperthyroidism and ophthalmopathy. This clonotype was observed a handful of times. The CDR3 is 18 residues long. CDR1 MGHRA and CDR2 YSYEKL come from the germline V gene. With V trimmed by 3 bases and J by 2 bases, 11 bases remained unmatched. Researchers amplified the TCR beta CDR3 regions from RNA transcripts. Using the HTBI primer set, a first-round RT-PCR was run on the TCR CDR3. TCRdb re-called the multiplex PCR reads with MiXCR, one entry per CDR3 protein. The table has some 350,000 distinct CDR3 sequences, roughly 15% seen once; the top ten hold approximately 19%.

The source material was blood. This chain joins TRBV4-1 and TRBJ2-3; TRBD2 matches 10 bases. The receptor comes from a woman in her sixties with Graves' ophthalmopathy. CDR3 nucleotides: TGCGCCAGCAGCCAGACACCCGTAAGCGGGAGGGCCACAGATACGCAGTATTTT. Translating it yields CASSQTPVSGRATDTQYF.